Listed here are 15 T cell receptor beta chains from one sample, sequenced in a study of blood T cell repertoires in COVID-19. Libraries were prepared by immunoSEQ multiplex PCR; TCRdb keeps only in-frame clonotypes and omits some of them. The sample carries 65,000 to 90,000 clones, approximately 90% recorded once. Sample: peripheral blood. Receptors were obtained from a human donor in a cohort sampled during active COVID-19.

This chain links TRBV19 with TRBJ1-6, with D possibly being TRBD1 (5 bases). V was cut by 8 bases and J by 0 bases, with 14 bases left in between. Germline assignment: CDR1 LNHDA and CDR2 SQIVND (reference sequence). The CDR3 length is 16 residues. CDR3: CASQVRDSSYNSPLHF. The CDR3 coding sequence is TGTGCCAGTCAAGTTCGAGACAGCTCCTATAATTCACCCCTCCACTTT.

This chain connects TRBV28 to TRBJ1-5, with D tentatively TRBD1 (5 bases). The V gene lost 7 bases and the J gene lost 2 bases, with 9 bases spanning the gap. This CDR3 comprises 13 residues. CDR1 is MDHEN and CDR2 is SYDVKM in the germline V gene. DNA for the CDR3: TGTGCCAGCAAGATCAGGGGCAATCAGCCCCAGCATTTT. It specifies CASKIRGNQPQHF.

This chain joins TRBV7-8 and TRBJ1-2; 9 nucleotides agree with TRBD1. V lost 5 bases, J lost 6 bases, and 10 bases stayed unmatched. Germline loops: CDR1 SGHVS, CDR2 FQNEAQ. This CDR3 is 15 amino acids long. The CDR3 here is CASSPSGQGWDGYTF. Here the CDR3 DNA reads TGTGCCAGCAGCCCCAGTGGACAGGGGTGGGATGGCTACACCTTC.

The genes are TRBV11-2 and TRBJ1-1; TRBD1 matches 7 bases. Germline CDR1 reads SGHAT; CDR2 reads FQNNGV. The CDR3 contains 15 residues. Trimming at V came to 2 bases and at J to 0 bases, leaving 3 bases not matched to a gene. CDR3 sequence: CASSLSGQMNTEAFF. CDR3 DNA: TGTGCCAGCAGCTTATCGGGACAGATGAACACTGAAGCTTTCTTT.

V usage is TRBV5-6 and J usage is TRBJ1-1; D not certain. Between the trimmed V and J ends, which lost 0 bases and 1 base, there was a span of 13 bases. CDR1 is SGHDT, CDR2 YYEEEE, per germline. The CDR3 sequence is 16 residues long. The CDR3 coding sequence is TGTGCCAGCAGCTTGGGATTTGGGCAAACGAACACTGAAGCTTTCTTT. Translation: CASSLGFGQTNTEAFF.

The V and J genes are TRBV7-2 and TRBJ2-2, with 7 bases identical to TRBD2. Germline lookup yields CDR1 SGHTA and CDR2 FQGNSA. The CDR3 runs to 13 residues. V was clipped by 4 bases and J by 6 bases; unmatched bases: 2. The CDR3 loop reads CASSYRGAGELFF. The CDR3 bases are TGTGCCAGCAGCTACCGGGGGGCCGGGGAGCTGTTTTTT.

The chain carries TRBV19 and TRBJ1-2; 7 positions match TRBD1. This CDR3 is 17 amino acids long. The trim removed 6 bases at V and 6 bases at J, leaving 19 bases unmatched. From germline, CDR1 is LNHDA and CDR2 SQIVND (reference sequence). For the CDR3, the DNA is TGTGCCAGTAGGCTCCTTCCGACGATGGTCCAGGGGGATGGCTACACCTTC. It codes for CASRLLPTMVQGDGYTF.

The rearrangement uses TRBV7-2 and TRBJ2-5; unclear D gene. This CDR3 comprises 14 residues. In germline, CDR1 is SGHTA, CDR2 FQGNSA. V lost 5 bases and J 4 bases, leaving 14 bases between the germline ends. CDR3 region: CASSPHYQLETQYF. The CDR3 DNA is TGTGCCAGCAGCCCTCACTACCAACTAGAGACCCAGTACTTC.

The chain uses TRBV19 and TRBJ2-4; 8 positions match TRBD1. Losses at the gene ends were 5 bases for V and 5 bases for J; bases not matched to a gene: 5. The CDR3 loop spans 14 amino acids. Per germline, CDR1 LNHDA and CDR2 SQIVND (reference sequence). This chain's CDR3 is CASSRTGRQNIQYF. The CDR3, as DNA: TGTGCCAGTAGTCGGACAGGGCGCCAAAACATTCAGTACTTC.

The chain uses TRBV6-5 and TRBJ2-1; 9 bases match TRBD2. The CDR3 is 16 residues long. The germline gives CDR1 MNHEY, CDR2 SVGAGI. V was clipped by 2 bases and J by 6 bases; unmatched bases: 8. The CDR3 sequence: CASSYVRGGAGNEQFF. CDR3 DNA sequence: TGTGCCAGCAGTTACGTCCGCGGGGGGGCTGGCAATGAGCAGTTCTTC.

CDR3 sequence: CAWRQDFRDTQYF. CDR3 bases: TGTGCCTGGCGACAGGACTTCAGAGATACGCAGTATTTT. The rearrangement links TRBV30 to TRBJ2-3; tentative D call: TRBD1 (6 bases). The germline V and J ends were trimmed by 5 bases and 5 bases, with 14 bases remaining between them. CDR1 and CDR2 from the germline V gene are GTSNPN and SVGIG (reference sequence). This CDR3 region has 13 residues. The entire variable domain, with the rest obtained from reference TRBV30 and TRBJ2-3, is as follows: SQTIHQWPATLVQPVGSPLSLECTVEGTSNPNLYWYRQAAGRGLQLLFYSVGIGQISSEVPQNLSASRPQDRQFILSSKKLLLSDSGFYLCAWRQDFRDTQYFGPGTRLTVL.

The chain employs TRBV2 and TRBJ2-5; 9 bases agree with TRBD2. V was pared by 1 base and J by 1 base, with 4 bases of the junction left unmatched. This CDR3 has 16 amino acids. Germline V CDR1 and CDR2: SNHLY, FYNNEI. CDR3 sequence: CASSEGAGGPQETQYF. The CDR3 bases are TGTGCCAGCAGTGAAGGAGCGGGGGGACCCCAAGAGACCCAGTACTTC.

This chain uses TRBV5-1 with TRBJ2-1; the match to TRBD2 covers 10 bases. Germline assignment: CDR1 SGHRS and CDR2 YFSETQ. This CDR3 has 14 amino acids. The ends lost 4 bases at V and 7 bases at J; junction bases unmatched: 5. Written as DNA, the CDR3 is TGCGCCAGCAGCCCTTGGACTAGCGGTAATGAGCAGTTCTTC. It codes for CASSPWTSGNEQFF. Variable domain in full (rest from reference TRBV5-1 and TRBJ2-1): KAGVTQTPRYLIKTRGQQVTLSCSPISGHRSVSWYQQTPGQGLQFLFEYFSETQRNKGNFPGRFSGRQFSNSRSEMNVSTLELGDSALYLCASSPWTSGNEQFFGPGTRLTVL.

J is TRBJ1-2 and V is TRBV7-2; 10 bases match TRBD1. With V trimmed by 5 bases and J by 6 bases, 9 bases remained unmatched. The CDR3 runs to 15 residues. The germline CDR1 and CDR2 sequences are SGHTA and FQGNSA. DNA for the CDR3: TGTGCCAGCAGCCCAAGACAGGGGGCTACGGATGGCTACACCTTC. Translating gives CASSPRQGATDGYTF.

This chain joins TRBV7-2 and TRBJ1-2, with no clear D. The CDR3 consists of 14 residues. Germline-derived CDR1 and CDR2 are SGHTA and FQGNSA. V was trimmed by 7 bases and J by 6 bases, leaving 18 bases between them. CDR3 coding DNA: TGTGCCAGCACCTCGTCTTCCTACGGGGATGGCTACACCTTC. It is translated as CASTSSSYGDGYTF. The full variable domain, with the rest looked up from reference TRBV7-2 and TRBJ1-2, is GAGVSQSPSNKVTEKGKDVELRCDPISGHTALYWYRQSLGQGLEFLIYFQGNSAPDKSGLPSDRFSAERTGGSVSTLTIQRTQQEDSAVYLCASTSSSYGDGYTFGSGTRLTVV.